This TCR beta chain was profiled in a study of T cells in Graves' hyperthyroidism and ophthalmopathy. Study-wide background: It was at initial diagnosis, before any treatment, that peripheral blood was collected. Study observations and caveats: Ophthalmopathy was identified by the model a median about 6.8 months ahead of onset. A model of 13 V-J features distinguished ophthalmopathy from stable hyperthyroidism.

This clonotype was observed a handful of times. The antigen remains undetermined. Patients aged 18 to 65 with hyperthyroidism were newly diagnosed, with duration under 2 months. The length of the CDR3 is 16 residues. Germline V gene data show CDR1 as DFQATT and CDR2 as SNEGSKA (reference sequence). V lost 4 bases and J 4 bases, leaving 17 bases between the germline ends. The CDR3 regions of TCR beta were amplified from RNA transcripts. HTBI primers were employed in a first-round RT-PCR of the TCR CDR3. In TCRdb, the multiplex PCR reads were re-called with MiXCR into one record per CDR3 protein. The data show around 420,000 distinct CDR3 sequences, approximately 14% seen once.

The rearrangement joins TRBV20-1 to TRBJ2-6; a weak D match, TRBD1 (5 bases). Sequenced material: blood. The TCR originated in a woman aged 18-35 years with Graves' hyperthyroidism. Here the CDR3 reads CSAKTHQGTGANVLTF. CDR3 nucleotide sequence: TGCAGTGCTAAAACGCACCAGGGAACCGGGGCCAACGTCCTGACTTTC.